This paragraph reports one T cell receptor beta chain. TCRdb's copy holds only in-frame clones and misses some; the assay was immunoSEQ multiplex PCR. Found here are more than 70,000 clones, 75% to 95% of them singletons; the top ten hold 3% to 4%. V was clipped by 2 bases and J by 7 bases; unmatched bases: 4. The CDR3 spans 15 residues. Germline loops: CDR1 KGHSH, CDR2 LQKENI. This entry belongs to a study of blood T cell repertoires in COVID-19. Source material: peripheral blood. The chain employs TRBV18 and TRBJ2-2; 10 positions match TRBD2. This receptor was identified in a woman aged 50 to 60 in a cohort sampled during active COVID-19. Here the CDR3 reads CASSPYGLAVGELFF. The CDR3, as DNA: TGTGCCAGCTCACCATACGGACTAGCGGTCGGGGAGCTGTTTTTT. Full variable domain (missing parts from reference TRBV18 and TRBJ2-2): NAGVMQNPRHLVRRRGQEARLRCSPMKGHSHVYWYRQLPEEGLKFMVYLQKENIIDESGMPKERFSAEFPKEGPSILRIQQVVRGDSAAYFCASSPYGLAVGELFFGEGSRLTVL.